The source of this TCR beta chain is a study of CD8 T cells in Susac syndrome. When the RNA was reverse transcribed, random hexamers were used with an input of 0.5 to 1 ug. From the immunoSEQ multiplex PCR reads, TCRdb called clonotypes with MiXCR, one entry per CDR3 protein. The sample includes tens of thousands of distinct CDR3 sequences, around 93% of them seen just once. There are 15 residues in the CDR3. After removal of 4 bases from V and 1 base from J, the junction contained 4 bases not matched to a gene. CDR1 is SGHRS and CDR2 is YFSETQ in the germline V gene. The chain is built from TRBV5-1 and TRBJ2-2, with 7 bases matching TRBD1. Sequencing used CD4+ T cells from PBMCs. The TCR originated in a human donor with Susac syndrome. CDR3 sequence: CASSPWTGNTGELFF. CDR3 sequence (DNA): TGCGCCAGCAGCCCCTGGACAGGGAACACCGGGGAGCTGTTTTTT.